The entry below gives a single TCR beta chain sequence along with its context. Its specific antigen is unknown. Within one base of it there is no much larger clone, and no base qualities were kept. These data come from a study of shared clonotypes between healthy human individuals (dated by TCRdb to about 2020). Notes on the research overall: Three men and two women, aged 18 to 49 years, made up the cohort. For each donor, three plates each were used for CD4 naive and CD4 memory, two plates were used for CD8 naive, and one plate was used for CD8 memory. To estimate repertoire size and how much clonotype sharing occurs between individuals, the study deeply sequenced the blood TCR repertoires of a handful of healthy adults. To increase sequencing depth and limit assay-specific biases, TCR repertoire library preparation and sequencing were carried out by different laboratories using diverse techniques. Each donor's leukapheresis produced roughly between about 0.85 and 10 billion PBMCs.

For the CD8 naive samples, CD45RO-negative cells were positively selected for CCR7, yielding a CD45RA+CCR7+ population from which TemRA cells were excluded. The donors were healthy, HIV-negative adults with no recently reported acute infections or vaccinations. All donors were Caucasian adults living in Nashville, Tennessee, USA. Blood was obtained by leukapheresis, after which PBMCs were separated by Ficoll-Histopaque density gradient centrifugation and cryopreserved in liquid nitrogen vapor phase. Analytical flow cytometry was used to check the purity and quantity of every magnetically sorted T cell population. Genomic DNA was isolated from every sorted fraction and measured by UV absorbance on a Nanodrop 2000c. What the authors observed across the whole study: Sampling was restricted to blood, and TCR repertoires in tissue are likely to differ from TCR repertoires in blood. Compared with non-shared clonotypes, the clonotypes found in all four sorted-subset donors had higher generation probabilities. When a handful of donors were compared, the shared fraction of clonotypes was around 5% for naive CD4, about 4% for naive CD8, 2.3% for memory CD4, and about 0.36% for memory CD8. Even with the large sequencing depth, rarefaction of the sorted-subset datasets indicated that sequencing was incomplete. Because the study included only a small number of donors, the genetic and exposure-history diversity represented was limited. Larger estimated clonotype richness was generally found for naive subsets than for memory subsets. Pairwise subsampling indicated that sequencing depth was expected to affect the degree of clonotype sharing among donors.

TCR CDR3 regions were amplified from genomic DNA by multiplex PCR using the deep immunoSEQ assay. Extracted genomic DNA from each cell subset was distributed evenly across all wells of several immunoSEQ 96-well plates, and each plate was treated as a replicate. For sorted subsets, about 200 ng genomic DNA, equal to tens of thousands of T cell genomes, was loaded into each replicate PCR. Purified libraries were quantified with a Qubit 3.0 fluorometer, sized on a Bioanalyzer 2100, and re-quantified with the KAPA Library Quantification kit. Every immunoSEQ 96-well plate was sequenced on a separate single-read 150-cycle Illumina NextSeq 550 flow cell. Processing in the source paper ran as follows. Because only junctional sequences without quality scores were contained in the immunoSEQ output, filtering matching that applied to full-length reads could not be performed. Sequences were annotated with PyIR, a Python wrapper for IgBLAST v1.9, using IMGT germline references to assign V/J genes and CDR3. Any read was removed if the V/J assignment was weak (E-value above 1e-6), the CDR3 was missing, or the read contained stop codons, out-of-frame junctions, or ambiguous translated residues. V3J clonotypes were defined as sequences sharing the same inferred V gene, J gene, and CDR3 amino acid sequence. The percentage overlap between two repertoires was calculated by dividing the number of shared unique clonotypes by the size of the smaller repertoire. RTK rarefaction, the Chao1 estimator, and Recon v2.1 estimates of unobserved clonotypes were used to assess repertoire richness. Generation probabilities for all TCRbeta clonotypes obtained by the gDNA method from a handful of donors were computed using OLGA. The source is immuneACCESS, and TCRdb retained only in-frame sequences with V and J called. Part of the clones is not carried over; for the studies checked, unresolved V genes explain less than half of this, and the remainder is unexplained. V and J calls and clone size are those listed in that table; D and trimming were worked out from the DNA. The sample has hundreds of thousands of clones on record, around 95% of them singletons. About 0.11% of the sample comes from the top ten.

V lost 0 bases and J lost 6 bases; the stretch between them is 17 bases long. Via the germline V gene, CDR1 is SGDLS and CDR2 YYNGEE. Reading from cysteine to phenylalanine, the CDR3 counts 16 amino acids. Just CDR3 DNA is preserved here, 48 bases in frame from base 1. Sequenced: naive CD8+ T cells sorted from blood. Read against the paper, the sample's cell subset or site label means: CD45RA+CCR7+. Rearrangement joined TRBV9 to TRBJ2-3; tentative D gene TRBD2, with 6 bases matching. The origin of this receptor is a woman aged 25-40 years in good health. CDR3 reads: CASSVEGPLGGDTQYF. Here is the DNA: TGTGCCAGCAGCGTAGAGGGCCCCCTTGGAGGGGATACGCAGTATTTT.